This T cell receptor (beta chain) was captured in a study of blood T cell repertoires in COVID-19. Germline CDR1 is LNHDA and CDR2 is SQIVND (reference sequence). With V trimmed by 6 bases and J by 8 bases, 9 bases remained unmatched. CDR3 length equals 15 residues. TCRdb keeps only in-frame clones here, not all; method: immunoSEQ multiplex PCR. The repertoire holds a few hundred thousand clones, with 70% to 90% as singletons. The receptor was derived from a man in his sixties with acute or convalescent COVID-19. The chain uses TRBV19 and TRBJ1-4, with TRBD1 matching 10 bases. Material for sequencing was peripheral blood. In nucleotides, the CDR3 is TGTGCCAGTAGCACACCGGGACAGGGGTTCGAAAAACTGTTTTTT. Amino acids: CASSTPGQGFEKLFF.